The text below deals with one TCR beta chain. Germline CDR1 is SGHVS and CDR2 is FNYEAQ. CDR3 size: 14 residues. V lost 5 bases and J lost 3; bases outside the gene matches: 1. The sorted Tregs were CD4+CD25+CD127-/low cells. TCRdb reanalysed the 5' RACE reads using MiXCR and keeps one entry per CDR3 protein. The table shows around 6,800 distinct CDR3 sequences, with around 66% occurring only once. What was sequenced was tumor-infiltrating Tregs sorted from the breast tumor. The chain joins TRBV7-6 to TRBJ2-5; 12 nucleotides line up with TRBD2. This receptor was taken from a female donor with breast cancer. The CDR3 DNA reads TGTGCCAGCAGCCGACTAGCGGGGGAAGAGACCCAGTACTTC. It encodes CASSRLAGEETQYF.